This T cell receptor beta chain was obtained from a study of T cell repertoires in aging, cancer and after chemotherapy. At the level of the study: Glioblastoma patients receiving temozolomide-based therapy gave paired samples before and after chemotherapy.

Peripheral blood genomic DNA, not sorted cells or RNA, was the template. This clonotype is termed large. Rearranged V-D-J TRB sequences were amplified with a mixed TRB-A/B primer pool. Using its own MiXCR run on the multiplex PCR reads, TCRdb lists one record per CDR3 protein. The sample contains 650 to 900 distinct CDR3 sequences, around a quarter of which appear only once. Per the germline V gene, CDR1 is MNHNY and CDR2 is SVGAGI (reference sequence). Trimming left V 5 bases short and J 0 bases short, with 14 bases between. The CDR3 is 15 amino acids. Sequencing used blood. The TCR originated in a human donor with a solid tumor. The rearrangement links TRBV6-6 to TRBJ2-7; D is possibly TRBD1 or TRBD2 (6 bases each). CDR3 amino acids: CASSATGGSSYEQYF. The CDR3 DNA reads as TGTGCCAGCAGTGCGACCGGGGGCAGCTCCTACGAGCAGTACTTC.